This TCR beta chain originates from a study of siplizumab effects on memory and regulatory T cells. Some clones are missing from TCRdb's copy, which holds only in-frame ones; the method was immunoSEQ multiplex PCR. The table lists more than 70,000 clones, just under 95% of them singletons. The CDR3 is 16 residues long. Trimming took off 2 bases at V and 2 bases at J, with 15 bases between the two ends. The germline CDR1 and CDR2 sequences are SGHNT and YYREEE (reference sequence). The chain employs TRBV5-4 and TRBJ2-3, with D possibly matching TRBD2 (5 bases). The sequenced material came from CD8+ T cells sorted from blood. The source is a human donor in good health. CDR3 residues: CASSFKREIFTDTQYF. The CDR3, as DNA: TGTGCCAGCAGCTTCAAACGGGAAATTTTCACAGATACGCAGTATTTT.